The clone carrying this TCR beta chain was seen repeatedly, ten times or more. Its antigen remains unidentified. The sample originates from a study of T cells in Graves' hyperthyroidism and ophthalmopathy. Study outcomes and limitations: In blood, most of the thyroid clonotypes expanded above 0.001 were also present.

TCR beta CDR3 sequences were amplified from RNA transcripts. First-round RT-PCR targeting the TCR CDR3 was performed with the HTBI primer set. A single record per CDR3 protein comes from TCRdb applying MiXCR to the multiplex PCR reads. The table lists roughly 200,000 distinct CDR3 sequences, around 16% of them singletons. The receptor was isolated from a man aged 35-49 years with Graves' hyperthyroidism. The sequenced sample consisted of blood.

CDR3 DNA sequence: TGTGCCAGCAGTTTAGGGGGTGTTCAGGGATTCAATCAGCCCCAGCATTTT. This translates into CASSLGGVQGFNQPQHF. J is TRBJ1-5 and V is TRBV12-3 or TRBV12-4; weak D call: TRBD1 (5 bases). Trimming pared 1 base from V and 3 bases from J, leaving 16 bases between. This CDR3 is 17 amino acids long.